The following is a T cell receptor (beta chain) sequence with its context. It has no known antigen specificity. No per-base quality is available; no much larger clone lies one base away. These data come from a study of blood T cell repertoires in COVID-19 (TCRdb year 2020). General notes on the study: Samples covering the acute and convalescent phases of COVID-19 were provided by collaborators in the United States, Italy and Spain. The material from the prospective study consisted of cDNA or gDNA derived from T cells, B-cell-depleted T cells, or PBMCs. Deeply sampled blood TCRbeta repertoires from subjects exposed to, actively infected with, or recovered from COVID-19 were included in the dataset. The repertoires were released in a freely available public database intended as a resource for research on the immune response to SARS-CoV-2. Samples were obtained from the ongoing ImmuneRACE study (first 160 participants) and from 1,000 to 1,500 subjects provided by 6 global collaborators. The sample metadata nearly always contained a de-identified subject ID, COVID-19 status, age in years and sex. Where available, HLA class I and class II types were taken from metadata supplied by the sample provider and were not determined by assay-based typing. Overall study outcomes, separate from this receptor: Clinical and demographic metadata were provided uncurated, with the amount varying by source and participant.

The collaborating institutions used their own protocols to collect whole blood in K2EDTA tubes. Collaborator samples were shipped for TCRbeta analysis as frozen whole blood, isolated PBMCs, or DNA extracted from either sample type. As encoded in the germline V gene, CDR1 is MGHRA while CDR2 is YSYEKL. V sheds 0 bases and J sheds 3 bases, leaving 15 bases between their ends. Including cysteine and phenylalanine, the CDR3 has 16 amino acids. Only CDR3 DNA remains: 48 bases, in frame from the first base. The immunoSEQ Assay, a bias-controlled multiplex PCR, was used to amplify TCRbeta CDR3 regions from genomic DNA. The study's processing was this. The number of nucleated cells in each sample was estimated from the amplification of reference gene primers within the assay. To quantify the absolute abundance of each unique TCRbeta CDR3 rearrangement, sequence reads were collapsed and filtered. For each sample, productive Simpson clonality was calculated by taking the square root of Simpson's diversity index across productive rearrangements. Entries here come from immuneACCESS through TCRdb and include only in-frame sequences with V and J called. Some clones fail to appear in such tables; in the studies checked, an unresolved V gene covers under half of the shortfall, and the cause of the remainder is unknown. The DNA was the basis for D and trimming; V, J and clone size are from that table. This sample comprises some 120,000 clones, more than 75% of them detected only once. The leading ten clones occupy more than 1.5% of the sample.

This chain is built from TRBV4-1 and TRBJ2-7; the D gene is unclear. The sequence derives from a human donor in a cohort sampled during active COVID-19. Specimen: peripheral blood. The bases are TGCGCCAGCAGCCAAGAAGTGGTGACTGGCCTCTACGAGCAGTACTTC. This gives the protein CASSQEVVTGLYEQYF.